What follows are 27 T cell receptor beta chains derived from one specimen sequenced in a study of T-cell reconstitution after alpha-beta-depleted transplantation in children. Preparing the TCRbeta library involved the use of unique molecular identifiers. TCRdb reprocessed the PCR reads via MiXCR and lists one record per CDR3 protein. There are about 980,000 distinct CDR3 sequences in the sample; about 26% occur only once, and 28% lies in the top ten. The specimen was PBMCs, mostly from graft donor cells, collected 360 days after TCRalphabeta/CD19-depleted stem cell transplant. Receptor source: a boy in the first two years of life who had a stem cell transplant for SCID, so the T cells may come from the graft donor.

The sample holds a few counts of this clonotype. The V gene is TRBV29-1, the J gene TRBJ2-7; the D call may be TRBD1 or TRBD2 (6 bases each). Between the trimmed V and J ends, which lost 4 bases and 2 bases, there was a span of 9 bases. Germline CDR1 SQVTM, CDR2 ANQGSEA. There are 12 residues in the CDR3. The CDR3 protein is CSVVRDTYEQYF. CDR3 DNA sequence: TGCAGCGTTGTGCGGGACACCTACGAGCAGTACTTC.

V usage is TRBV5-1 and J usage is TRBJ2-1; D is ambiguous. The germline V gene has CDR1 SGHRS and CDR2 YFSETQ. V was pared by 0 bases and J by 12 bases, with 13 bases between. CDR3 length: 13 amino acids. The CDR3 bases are TGCGCCAGCAGCTTGGAGGTAGTCCATGCGCAGTTCTTC. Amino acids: CASSLEVVHAQFF.

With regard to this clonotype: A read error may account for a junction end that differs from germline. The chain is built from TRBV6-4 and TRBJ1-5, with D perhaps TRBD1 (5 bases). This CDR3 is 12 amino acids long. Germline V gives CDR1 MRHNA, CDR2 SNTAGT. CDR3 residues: CASSIQTGPPNF. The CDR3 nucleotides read TGTGCCAGCAGCATTCAGACGGGACCCCCGAATTTT.

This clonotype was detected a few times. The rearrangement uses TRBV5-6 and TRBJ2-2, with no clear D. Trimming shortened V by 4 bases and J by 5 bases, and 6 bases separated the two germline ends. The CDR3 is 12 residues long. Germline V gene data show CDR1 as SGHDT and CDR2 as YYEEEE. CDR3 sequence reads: CASSAITGELFF. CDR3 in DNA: TGTGCCAGCAGCGCCATAACCGGGGAGCTGTTTTTT.

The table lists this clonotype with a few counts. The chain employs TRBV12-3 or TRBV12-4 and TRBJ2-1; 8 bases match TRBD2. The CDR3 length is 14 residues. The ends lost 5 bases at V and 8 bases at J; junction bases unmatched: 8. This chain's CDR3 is CASSPTGTRDEQFF. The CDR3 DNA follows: TGTGCCAGCAGTCCAACCGGGACTAGGGATGAGCAGTTCTTC.

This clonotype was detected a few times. The CDR3 bases are TGTGCCAGCAGCTTGGGATGGGGGAAGTTCCCTGGGGCCAACGTCCTGACTTTC. Residues: CASSLGWGKFPGANVLTF. This sequence joins TRBV11-1 and TRBJ2-6, with D perhaps given as TRBD1 or TRBD2 (5 bases each). The CDR3 runs to 18 residues. The V end lost 3 bases, the J end lost 2 bases, and 17 bases lay between the germline ends. Germline CDR1 and CDR2: SGHAT and FQDESV (reference sequence).

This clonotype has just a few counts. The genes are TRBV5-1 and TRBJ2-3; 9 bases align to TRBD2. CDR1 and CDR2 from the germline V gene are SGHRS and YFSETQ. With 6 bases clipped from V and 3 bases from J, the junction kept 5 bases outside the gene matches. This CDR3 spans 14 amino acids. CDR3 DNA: TGCGCCAGCAAAAAGCGGGGGGCTACAGATACGCAGTATTTT. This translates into CASKKRGATDTQYF.

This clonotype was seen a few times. This CDR3 reads CASSQTKNYGYTF. The CDR3 coding sequence is TGTGCCAGCAGTCAGACGAAGAACTATGGCTACACCTTC. The chain employs TRBV12-3 or TRBV12-4 and TRBJ1-2; D call uncertain. Trimming removed 5 bases at V and 2 bases at J, with 9 bases between. The CDR3 totals 13 residues.

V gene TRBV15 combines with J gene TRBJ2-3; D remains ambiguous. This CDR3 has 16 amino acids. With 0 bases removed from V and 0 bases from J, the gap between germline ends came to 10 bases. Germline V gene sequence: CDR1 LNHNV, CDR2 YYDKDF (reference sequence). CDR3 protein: CATSRDLSASTDTQYF. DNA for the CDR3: TGTGCCACCAGCAGAGATTTGAGCGCTAGCACAGATACGCAGTATTTT.

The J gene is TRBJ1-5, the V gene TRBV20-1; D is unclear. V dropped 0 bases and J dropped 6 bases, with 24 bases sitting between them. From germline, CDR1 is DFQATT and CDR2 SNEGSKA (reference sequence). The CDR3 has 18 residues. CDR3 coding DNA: TGCAGTGCTAGAGATTATCGGATTTATGAGGTCTCAGGTCAGCCCCAGCATTTT. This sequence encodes CSARDYRIYEVSGQPQHF.

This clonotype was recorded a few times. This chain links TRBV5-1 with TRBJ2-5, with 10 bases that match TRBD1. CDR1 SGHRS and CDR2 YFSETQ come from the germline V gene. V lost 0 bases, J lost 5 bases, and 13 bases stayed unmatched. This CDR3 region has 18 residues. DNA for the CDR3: TGCGCCAGCAGCTTGGTAACCCCGGGACAGGGGAGGTATGAGACCCAGTACTTC. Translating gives CASSLVTPGQGRYETQYF. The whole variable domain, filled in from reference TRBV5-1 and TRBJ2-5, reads KAGVTQTPRYLIKTRGQQVTLSCSPISGHRSVSWYQQTPGQGLQFLFEYFSETQRNKGNFPGRFSGRQFSNSRSEMNVSTLELGDSALYLCASSLVTPGQGRYETQYFGPGTRLLVL.

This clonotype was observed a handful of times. The CDR3 DNA reads TGCGCCAGCAGCCGGACAGGGATAGATACGCAGTATTTT. This gives the protein CASSRTGIDTQYF. The chain uses TRBV5-1 and TRBJ2-3, with 8 positions matching TRBD1. This CDR3 region has 13 residues. Trimming at V came to 4 bases and at J to 5 bases, leaving 3 bases not matched to a gene. Germline V gene data show CDR1 as SGHRS and CDR2 as YFSETQ.

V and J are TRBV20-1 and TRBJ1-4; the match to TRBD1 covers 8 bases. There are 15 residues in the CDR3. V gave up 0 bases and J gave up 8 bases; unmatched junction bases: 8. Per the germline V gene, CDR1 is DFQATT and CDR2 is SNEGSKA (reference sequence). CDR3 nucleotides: TGCAGTGCTAGAGATCCGGGACAGGAGTACGAAAAACTGTTTTTT. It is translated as CSARDPGQEYEKLFF.

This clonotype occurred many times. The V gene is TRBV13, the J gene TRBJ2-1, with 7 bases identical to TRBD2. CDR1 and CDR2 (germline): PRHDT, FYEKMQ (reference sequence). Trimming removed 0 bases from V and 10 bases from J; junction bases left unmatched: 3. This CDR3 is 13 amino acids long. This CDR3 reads CASSLGAGSEQFF. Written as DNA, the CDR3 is TGTGCCAGCAGCTTAGGAGCGGGGAGCGAGCAGTTCTTC. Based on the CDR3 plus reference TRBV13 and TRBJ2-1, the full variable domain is AAGVIQSPRHLIKEKRETATLKCYPIPRHDTVYWYQQGPGQDPQFLISFYEKMQSDKGSIPDRFSAQQFSDYHSELNMSSLELGDSALYFCASSLGAGSEQFFGPGTRLTVL.

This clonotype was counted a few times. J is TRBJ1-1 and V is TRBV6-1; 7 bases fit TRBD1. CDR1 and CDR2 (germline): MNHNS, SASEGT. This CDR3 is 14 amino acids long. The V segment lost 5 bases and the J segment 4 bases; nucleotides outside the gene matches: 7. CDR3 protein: CASSQDRWGTEAFF. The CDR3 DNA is TGTGCCAGCAGTCAGGACAGGTGGGGCACTGAAGCTTTCTTT.

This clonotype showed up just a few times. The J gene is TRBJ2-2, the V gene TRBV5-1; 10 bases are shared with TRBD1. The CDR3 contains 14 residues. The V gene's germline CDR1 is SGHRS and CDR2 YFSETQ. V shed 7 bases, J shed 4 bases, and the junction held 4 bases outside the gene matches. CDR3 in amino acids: CASGGQGTTGELFF. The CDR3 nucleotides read TGCGCCAGCGGGGGACAGGGGACCACCGGGGAGCTGTTTTTT.

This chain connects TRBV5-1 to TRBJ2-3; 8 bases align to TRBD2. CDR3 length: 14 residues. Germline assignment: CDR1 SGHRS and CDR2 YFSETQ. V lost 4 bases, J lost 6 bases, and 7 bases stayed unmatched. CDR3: CASSRSGGEDTQYF. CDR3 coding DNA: TGCGCCAGCAGCCGCAGCGGGGGTGAGGATACGCAGTATTTT.

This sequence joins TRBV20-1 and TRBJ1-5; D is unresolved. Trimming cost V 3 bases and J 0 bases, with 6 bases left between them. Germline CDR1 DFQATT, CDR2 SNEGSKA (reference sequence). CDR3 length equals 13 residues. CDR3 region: CSASEDSNQPQHF. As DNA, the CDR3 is TGCAGTGCTAGTGAGGATAGCAATCAGCCCCAGCATTTT.

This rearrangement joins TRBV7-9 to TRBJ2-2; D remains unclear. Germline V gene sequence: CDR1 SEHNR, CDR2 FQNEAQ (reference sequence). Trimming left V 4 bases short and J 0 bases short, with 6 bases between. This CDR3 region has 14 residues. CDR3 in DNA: TGTGCCAGCAGCTCCGCCGCGAACACCGGGGAGCTGTTTTTT. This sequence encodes CASSSAANTGELFF.

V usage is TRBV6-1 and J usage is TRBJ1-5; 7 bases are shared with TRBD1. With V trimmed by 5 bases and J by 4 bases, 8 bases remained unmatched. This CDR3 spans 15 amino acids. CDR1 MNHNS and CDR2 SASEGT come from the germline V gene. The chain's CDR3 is CASSTRDRGNQPQHF. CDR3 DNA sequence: TGTGCCAGCAGTACCCGGGACAGAGGAAATCAGCCCCAGCATTTT.

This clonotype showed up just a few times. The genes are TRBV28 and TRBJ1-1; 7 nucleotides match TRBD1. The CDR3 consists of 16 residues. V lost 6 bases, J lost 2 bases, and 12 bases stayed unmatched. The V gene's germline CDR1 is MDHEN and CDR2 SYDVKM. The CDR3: CASRRSERTGNTEAFF. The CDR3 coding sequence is TGTGCCAGCAGACGCTCCGAGAGGACAGGAAACACTGAAGCTTTCTTT.

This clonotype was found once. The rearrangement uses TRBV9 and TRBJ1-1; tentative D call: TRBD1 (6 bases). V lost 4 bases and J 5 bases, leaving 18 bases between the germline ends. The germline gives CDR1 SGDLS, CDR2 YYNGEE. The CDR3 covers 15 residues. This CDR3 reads CASSPKGGAGTEAFF. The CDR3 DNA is TGTGCCAGCAGCCCCAAAGGGGGGGCGGGTACTGAAGCTTTCTTT.

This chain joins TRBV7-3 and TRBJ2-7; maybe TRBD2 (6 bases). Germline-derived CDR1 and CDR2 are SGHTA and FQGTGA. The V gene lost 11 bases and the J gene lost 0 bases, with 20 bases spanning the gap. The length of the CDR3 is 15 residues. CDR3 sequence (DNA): TGTGCCTCCTCCCAGGGAGGAGGTTACTCCTACGAGCAGTACTTC. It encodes CASSQGGGYSYEQYF.

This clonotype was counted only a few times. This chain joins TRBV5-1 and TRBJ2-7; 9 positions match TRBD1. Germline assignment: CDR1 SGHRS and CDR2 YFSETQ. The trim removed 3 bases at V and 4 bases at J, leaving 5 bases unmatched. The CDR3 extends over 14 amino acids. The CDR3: CASSWTGEGYEQYF. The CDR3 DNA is TGCGCCAGCAGCTGGACAGGGGAGGGATACGAGCAGTACTTC. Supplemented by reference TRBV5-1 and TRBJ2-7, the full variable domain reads KAGVTQTPRYLIKTRGQQVTLSCSPISGHRSVSWYQQTPGQGLQFLFEYFSETQRNKGNFPGRFSGRQFSNSRSEMNVSTLELGDSALYLCASSWTGEGYEQYFGPGTRLTVT.

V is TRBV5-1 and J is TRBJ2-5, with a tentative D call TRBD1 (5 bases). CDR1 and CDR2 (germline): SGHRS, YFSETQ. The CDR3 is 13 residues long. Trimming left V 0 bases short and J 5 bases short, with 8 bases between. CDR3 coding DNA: TGCGCCAGCAGCTTGGCAGGGATGGAGACCCAGTACTTC. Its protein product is CASSLAGMETQYF.

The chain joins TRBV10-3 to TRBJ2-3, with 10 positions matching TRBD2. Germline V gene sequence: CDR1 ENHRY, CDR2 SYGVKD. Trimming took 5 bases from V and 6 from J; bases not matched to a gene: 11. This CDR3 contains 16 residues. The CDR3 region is CAISSVLAGAGDTQYF. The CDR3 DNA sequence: TGTGCCATCAGTTCCGTCCTAGCGGGGGCTGGGGATACGCAGTATTTT.

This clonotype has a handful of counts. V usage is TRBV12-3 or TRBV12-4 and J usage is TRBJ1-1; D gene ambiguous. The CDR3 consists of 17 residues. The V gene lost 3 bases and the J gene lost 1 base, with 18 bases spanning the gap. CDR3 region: CASSLRLSGRKNTEAFF. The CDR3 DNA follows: TGTGCCAGCAGTTTGAGGCTTTCCGGACGGAAGAACACTGAAGCTTTCTTT.